The 14 T cell receptor beta chains presented below share a single source sample, sequenced in a study of T-cell memory formation after mild COVID-19. TCRdb re-called the 5' RACE reads with MiXCR, one entry per CDR3 protein. The sample lists some 320,000 distinct CDR3 sequences, more than 15% occurring once. Sample: PBMCs or a T cell subset sorted from them (not recorded which). All receptors come from a man between 18 and 29 years old who had mild COVID-19 (a few samples of this study predate the infection). Cell type and time point are not known.

The CDR3 is CASSLAYPLNTEAFF. The DNA of the CDR3 is TGTGCCAGCAGCTTGGCCTACCCCCTGAACACTGAAGCTTTCTTT. The chain joins TRBV5-6 to TRBJ1-1, with D uncertain. The germline V gene has CDR1 SGHDT and CDR2 YYEEEE. The CDR3 covers 15 residues. V was trimmed by 0 bases and J by 0 bases, leaving 9 bases between them.

There are a few counts of this clonotype. CDR3 in DNA: TGTGCCAGCAGCCCAGACCCTAGGGGAGAGACCCAGTACTTC. Translated, it gives CASSPDPRGETQYF. The rearrangement joins TRBV7-2 to TRBJ2-5, with TRBD1 as a possible D gene (5 bases). From germline, CDR1 is SGHTA and CDR2 FQGNSA. CDR3 size: 14 residues. V shed 5 bases and J shed 4 bases, with 14 bases lying between them.

This clonotype appeared a few times. The chain uses TRBV4-1 and TRBJ1-2, with 7 bases matching TRBD1. CDR1 is MGHRA, CDR2 YSYEKL, per germline. The CDR3 consists of 16 residues. The junction had 8 bases not matched to a gene; V was cut back by 0 bases and J by 4 bases. This chain's CDR3 is CASSQDIRGQGYGYTF. In DNA form, the CDR3 reads TGCGCCAGCAGCCAAGATATAAGGGGGCAAGGCTATGGCTACACCTTC.

This clonotype has just a few counts. The chain joins TRBV6-1 to TRBJ2-7, with TRBD1 matching 9 bases. Germline assignment: CDR1 MNHNS and CDR2 SASEGT. The CDR3 contains 14 residues. V dropped 8 bases and J dropped 1; count of bases not matched to a gene: 6. CDR3 nucleotides: TGTGCCAGCCAATGGACAGGGGCATCCTACGAGCAGTACGTC. As protein: CASQWTGASYEQYV.

The CDR3 coding sequence is TGTGCCAGCAGCTTAATGGGGTCCGCCGGGGAGCTGTTTTTT. This gives the protein CASSLMGSAGELFF. This chain uses TRBV7-3 with TRBJ2-2, with D unresolved. The germline V gene encodes CDR1 SGHTA and CDR2 FQGTGA. The CDR3 spans 14 residues. The V end was cut by 1 base, the J end by 6 bases, with 9 bases between.

This clonotype was observed a few times. The V and J genes are TRBV27 and TRBJ2-5, with no clear D. The CDR3 is 13 amino acids. Germline CDR1 reads MNHEY; CDR2 reads SMNVEV (reference sequence). Deletions cut 4 bases from V and 7 bases from J, with 13 bases between. This CDR3 is CASSSMIVGTQYF. CDR3 bases: TGTGCCAGCAGTTCGATGATTGTCGGGACCCAGTACTTC.

As regards this clonotype: At one boundary the junction diverges from the germline segment, which might be a read error. This chain joins TRBV20-1 and TRBJ1-4, with a possible D match to TRBD1 (5 bases). CDR1 and CDR2 from the germline V gene are DFQATT and SNEGSKA (reference sequence). There are 12 residues in the CDR3. In nucleotides, the CDR3 is TGCAGTGCAGCCGGGTCAGGGAGTTTCTATGATTTT. Its translation: CSAAGSGSFYDF.

This clonotype was observed a handful of times. J is TRBJ2-2 and V is TRBV6-2 or TRBV6-3; 8 nucleotides match TRBD1. J gave up 5 bases and V 4 bases, and 9 bases lay outside the gene matches. This CDR3 has 16 residues. Germline CDR1 and CDR2: MNHEY and SVGEGT. CDR3 DNA sequence: TGTGCCAGCAGTTCCGAGGACAGGGTGGGGACCGGGGAGCTGTTTTTT. Protein: CASSSEDRVGTGELFF.

This chain uses TRBV4-3 with TRBJ1-4, with D perhaps matching TRBD1 (6 bases). V was shortened by 0 bases and J by 6 bases, with 17 bases between the two germline ends. Germline V lookup: CDR1 LGHNA, CDR2 YSLEER. CDR3 length equals 17 residues. In nucleotides, the CDR3 is TGCGCCAGCAGCCAAGATCGTGGGGGCGCGGGATATGAAAAACTGTTTTTT. Its translation is CASSQDRGGAGYEKLFF.

This clonotype has a handful of counts. V gene TRBV7-2 combines with J gene TRBJ2-6; D gene unclear. The CDR3 covers 15 residues. Trimming stripped 3 bases from V and 4 bases from J, with 10 bases between. From germline, CDR1 is SGHTA and CDR2 FQGNSA. The CDR3 region has the DNA TGTGCCAGCAGCTTGGGCATCCCCGGGGCCAACGTCCTGACTTTC. It specifies CASSLGIPGANVLTF.

V is TRBV6-1 and J is TRBJ1-5, with 7 bases lining up with TRBD1. The CDR3 contains 14 residues. CDR1 is MNHNS, CDR2 SASEGT, per germline. V was pared by 5 bases and J by 5 bases, with 6 bases of the junction left unmatched. CDR3 nucleotides: TGTGCCAGCAGTAGTTCAGGGGGGTATCAGCCCCAGCATTTT. Translated, it gives CASSSSGGYQPQHF.

This clonotype came up a few times. The genes are TRBV5-4 and TRBJ1-6; possible D gene TRBD1, 6 bases. V was trimmed by 3 bases and J by 4 bases, leaving 14 bases between them. CDR1 is SGHNT and CDR2 is YYREEE in the germline V gene (reference sequence). The CDR3 runs 16 residues. The CDR3 DNA reads as TGTGCCAGCAGCTATGGACAGTCCTTTTATAATTCACCCCTCCACTTT. It codes for CASSYGQSFYNSPLHF.

The rearrangement joins TRBV7-9 to TRBJ1-1; D gene ambiguous. V dropped 5 bases and J dropped 0 bases, with 13 bases sitting between them. CDR3 length: 15 amino acids. Germline CDR1 reads SEHNR; CDR2 reads FQNEAQ (reference sequence). CDR3: CASSPPSQLNTEAFF. The DNA of the CDR3 is TGTGCCAGCAGCCCCCCCAGCCAGCTGAACACTGAAGCTTTCTTT.

This clonotype was seen more than once but under ten times. The chain is built from TRBV18 and TRBJ2-1; 9 bases agree with TRBD1. The germline CDR1 and CDR2 sequences are KGHSH and LQKENI. CDR3 length equals 15 residues. The trim removed 3 bases at V and 8 bases at J, leaving 8 bases unmatched. The CDR3 bases are TGTGCCAGCTCACCTGGACAGGGGAGTGGGGATGAGCAGTTCTTC. Encoded protein: CASSPGQGSGDEQFF.